The 31 T cell receptor beta chains below all came from one sample that was sequenced in a study of OX40 agonist ivuxolimab in advanced cancers. TCRdb's table, derived via immunoSEQ multiplex PCR, lists solely in-frame clones and lacks some. The data contain about 46,000 clones, approximately 90% of them singletons. This specimen was CD4+ or CD8+ T cells sorted from blood, taken in a trial of the OX40 agonist ivuxolimab. Source of these receptors: an adult with an advanced solid tumor such as melanoma, head and neck, liver or kidney cancer.

V gene TRBV4-1 combines with J gene TRBJ2-5; 14 nucleotides agree with TRBD2. Trimming took 3 bases from V and 5 from J; bases not matched to a gene: 5. This CDR3 is built from 16 residues. Germline assignment: CDR1 MGHRA and CDR2 YSYEKL. CDR3 in DNA: TGCGCCAGCAGCCATACGGGACTAGCGGGGGATGAGACCCAGTACTTC. This sequence encodes CASSHTGLAGDETQYF.

The rearrangement joins TRBV29-1 to TRBJ1-4; the D gene is possibly TRBD1 (6 bases). This CDR3 has 13 amino acids. V dropped 6 bases and J dropped 0 bases, with 8 bases sitting between them. CDR1 SQVTM and CDR2 ANQGSEA come from the germline V gene. The CDR3 nucleotides are TGCAGCGTCAGGGGTGCAACTAATGAAAAACTGTTTTTT. Encoded protein: CSVRGATNEKLFF. Supplemented by reference TRBV29-1 and TRBJ1-4, the full variable domain reads SAVISQKPSRDICQRGTSLTIQCQVDSQVTMMFWYRQQPGQSLTLIATANQGSEATYESGFVIDKFPISRPNLTFSTLTVSNMSPEDSSIYLCSVRGATNEKLFFGSGTQLSVL.

The V and J genes are TRBV4-1 and TRBJ2-5, with TRBD2 as a possible D gene (5 bases). This CDR3 is 17 amino acids long. Germline CDR1 and CDR2: MGHRA and YSYEKL. The V end lost 1 base, the J end lost 4 bases, and 19 bases lay between the germline ends. The CDR3 region has the DNA TGCGCCAGCAGCCAAGTCTGGGGAGAGGGCGGGCGAGAGACCCAGTACTTC. Translation gives CASSQVWGEGGRETQYF.

This clone has a single count. The chain links TRBV10-2 to TRBJ2-5; no clear D. The CDR3 has 12 residues. Germline V lookup: CDR1 WSHSY, CDR2 SAAADI. V was clipped by 2 bases and J by 5 bases, with 6 bases between them. DNA for the CDR3: TGCGCCAGCAGTGAGGGTCGGGAGACCCAGTACTTC. It is translated as CASSEGRETQYF.

The V gene is TRBV29-1, the J gene TRBJ1-4; the D gene is possibly TRBD1 (6 bases). V shed 6 bases and J shed 7 bases, with 12 bases lying between them. This CDR3 region has 12 residues. CDR1 and CDR2 from the germline V gene are SQVTM and ANQGSEA. The CDR3 region is CSVVGASEKLFF. CDR3 bases: TGCAGCGTCGTGGGGGCGTCTGAAAAACTGTTTTTT.

This clone occurred a few times. Given a far larger clone just one base away, this is likely a sequencing read error. This sample also contains other DNA sequences that code for the same CDR3. This sequence joins TRBV6-1 and TRBJ1-6; D uncertain. The CDR3 loop spans 14 amino acids. From germline, CDR1 is MNHNS and CDR2 SASEGT. V lost 6 bases to trimming and J lost 5 bases, with 11 bases between them. The chain's CDR3 is CASRDGVNNSPLHF. The CDR3 DNA is TGTGCCAGCAGGGACGGTGTGAATAATTCACCCCTCCACTTT.

About this clone itself: The junction departs from germline at one end; a sequencing error may be responsible. V usage is TRBV10-2 and J usage is TRBJ2-1; 7 bases agree with TRBD2. Germline CDR1 and CDR2: WSHSY and SAAADI. CDR3 size: 16 residues. DNA of the CDR3: TGCGCCAGCAGTGCCGTCGTGACTAGCTCCCACAATGAGCAGTTCTTC. This encodes CASSAVVTSSHNEQFF.

The chain carries TRBV30 and TRBJ1-2, with TRBD1 identical over 10 bases. Trimming cost V 1 base and J 2 bases; bases outside gene matches: 4. CDR1 GTSNPN and CDR2 SVGIG come from the germline V gene (reference sequence). The CDR3 sequence is 15 residues long. The CDR3 region is CAWSGGQGVNYGYTF. Here the CDR3 DNA reads TGTGCCTGGAGTGGAGGACAGGGGGTAAACTATGGCTACACCTTC.

This clone was seen a few times. The chain has TRBV19 and TRBJ1-1; a possible D gene is TRBD1 (5 bases). Germline V CDR1 and CDR2: LNHDA, SQIVND (reference sequence). The CDR3 totals 14 residues. Trimming took off 5 bases at V and 6 bases at J, with 16 bases between the two ends. Here the CDR3 DNA reads TGTGCCAGTAGTGAACTGGGGCCGGTAGCTGAAGCTTTCTTT. Encoded protein: CASSELGPVAEAFF.

This clone was found once. One junction end disagrees with the germline gene, perhaps due to a read error. The rearrangement joins TRBV7-7 to TRBJ2-1, with a weak D call TRBD2 (5 bases). The CDR3 extends over 15 amino acids. Germline V gene sequence: CDR1 SSHAT, CDR2 FNYEAQ (reference sequence). In DNA, the CDR3 is TGTGCTAGCAGCTTAGCTGTCGACGGGAAGGATGAGCAGTTCTTC. Translation: CASSLAVDGKDEQFF.

This chain uses TRBV7-9 with TRBJ1-5, with TRBD1 matching 10 bases. Germline assignment: CDR1 SEHNR and CDR2 FQNEAQ (reference sequence). V was clipped by 5 bases and J by 9 bases; unmatched bases: 10. This CDR3 is 15 amino acids long. The CDR3 is CASSLGQGSHRPQHF. The CDR3 DNA follows: TGTGCCAGCAGCCTGGGACAGGGGAGTCATAGGCCCCAGCATTTT.

The gene calls are TRBV5-1 and TRBJ1-1; D call uncertain. CDR3 size: 15 residues. V was clipped by 0 bases and J by 1 base, with 10 bases between them. Per germline, CDR1 SGHRS and CDR2 YFSETQ. The CDR3 DNA sequence: TGCGCCAGCAGCTTGGAGGTAGTACGGAACACTGAAGCTTTCTTT. Translating it yields CASSLEVVRNTEAFF.

The genes are TRBV27 and TRBJ1-2; possibly TRBD1 for D (5 bases). Germline V gene data show CDR1 as MNHEY and CDR2 as SMNVEV (reference sequence). This CDR3 contains 15 residues. The V end lost 1 base, the J end lost 6 bases, and 15 bases lay between the germline ends. CDR3 nucleotides: TGTGCCAGCAGTTTATTCTCGGACACTCGGGATGGCTACACCTTC. Amino acids: CASSLFSDTRDGYTF.

This chain uses TRBV7-9 with TRBJ2-2; D gene ambiguous. The germline V and J ends were trimmed by 1 base and 4 bases, with 7 bases remaining between them. Germline loops: CDR1 SEHNR, CDR2 FQNEAQ (reference sequence). The CDR3 totals 14 residues. This CDR3 is CASSLGSITGELFF. The CDR3 DNA is TGTGCCAGCAGCTTAGGGTCTATCACCGGGGAGCTGTTTTTT.

The V gene is TRBV6-6, the J gene TRBJ1-3; no clear D. V lost 6 bases, J lost 4 bases, and 4 bases lay in between. Per the germline V gene, CDR1 is MNHNY and CDR2 is SVGAGI (reference sequence). The length of the CDR3 is 11 residues. The CDR3 DNA reads TGTGCCAGCAGCGGAGGAAACACCATATATTTT. As protein: CASSGGNTIYF.

The chain links TRBV18 to TRBJ1-1, with a possible D match to TRBD1 (5 bases). The CDR3 loop spans 13 amino acids. Germline V lookup: CDR1 KGHSH, CDR2 LQKENI. Trimming stripped 6 bases from V and 4 bases from J, with 12 bases between. This CDR3 is CASSLGGGTEAFF. The CDR3 DNA follows: TGTGCCAGCTCCTTGGGGGGGGGCACTGAAGCTTTCTTT.

The chain couples TRBV13 to TRBJ2-7; the D is unclear. The CDR3 covers 13 residues. V lost 4 bases, J lost 0 bases, and 7 bases lay in between. Germline V gene lookup returns CDR1 PRHDT and CDR2 FYEKMQ (reference sequence). The CDR3, as DNA: TGTGCCAGCAGCTCCAGGAGCTCCTACGAGCAGTACTTC. Protein product: CASSSRSSYEQYF.

As concerns this clone: Sequence at one end of the junction differs from germline and may be a read error. The genes are TRBV4-3 and TRBJ1-3, with TRBD1 matching over 10 bases. The CDR3 runs 15 residues. Germline V gene sequence: CDR1 LGHNA, CDR2 YSLEER. CDR3 nucleotides: TGCGCCAGCAGCCGGACCAGGGACAGGGGAAGCACCATATATTTT. Its protein product is CASSRTRDRGSTIYF.

This clone appeared a single time. This chain uses TRBV19 with TRBJ1-5; D not certain. This CDR3 comprises 14 residues. Looked up from germline, CDR1 is LNHDA and CDR2 is SQIVND (reference sequence). The V gene lost 5 bases and the J gene lost 0 bases, with 8 bases spanning the gap. The CDR3 reads CASSRGGSNQPQHF. In DNA, the CDR3 is TGTGCCAGTAGTCGGGGAGGTAGCAATCAGCCCCAGCATTTT.

The gene calls are TRBV10-3 and TRBJ1-2; D uncertain. The CDR3 length is 14 residues. The ends were cut back, 5 bases at V and 0 bases at J, with 10 bases in the middle. The germline CDR1 and CDR2 sequences are ENHRY and SYGVKD. In nucleotides, the CDR3 is TGTGCCATCAGTCCGGACGGTCCTAACTATGGCTACACCTTC. Translation: CAISPDGPNYGYTF.

The V and J genes are TRBV11-1 and TRBJ2-2, with D hard to call. This CDR3 region has 14 residues. The germline V and J ends were trimmed by 2 bases and 4 bases, with 8 bases remaining between them. The germline V gene has CDR1 SGHAT and CDR2 FQDESV (reference sequence). CDR3 loop: CASSLSGVTGELFF. The CDR3 nucleotides are TGTGCCAGCAGCTTATCGGGCGTCACCGGGGAGCTGTTTTTT.

The chain recombines TRBV5-1 with TRBJ2-5; D is unclear. V was shortened by 1 base and J by 5 bases, with 3 bases between the two germline ends. The CDR3 spans 11 residues. Looked up from germline, CDR1 is SGHRS and CDR2 is YFSETQ. In DNA form, the CDR3 reads TGCGCCAGCAGCTTGAGGGAGACCCAGTACTTC. Translated: CASSLRETQYF.

The rearrangement links TRBV5-6 to TRBJ2-7; D gene uncertain. CDR3 length: 15 residues. Per germline, CDR1 SGHDT and CDR2 YYEEEE. Trimming stripped 2 bases from V and 0 bases from J, with 12 bases between. CDR3 in amino acids: CASSFSTPTSYEQYF. CDR3 nucleotides: TGTGCCAGCAGCTTTAGCACACCGACCTCCTACGAGCAGTACTTC.

The chain recombines TRBV2 with TRBJ1-2, with TRBD1 matching 9 bases. Germline CDR1 and CDR2: SNHLY and FYNNEI. V dropped 5 bases and J dropped 4; count of bases not matched to a gene: 5. This CDR3 has 14 residues. CDR3 protein: CASSRGQGSYGYTF. DNA of the CDR3: TGTGCCAGCAGTCGAGGACAGGGGAGCTATGGCTACACCTTC. The full variable domain, completed using reference TRBV2 and TRBJ1-2, is EPEVTQTPSHQVTQMGQEVILRCVPISNHLYFYWYRQILGQKVEFLVSFYNNEISEKSEIFDDQFSVERPDGSNFTLKIRSTKLEDSAMYFCASSRGQGSYGYTFGSGTRLTVV.

The rearrangement uses TRBV30 and TRBJ1-5; D is ambiguous. Germline assignment: CDR1 GTSNPN and CDR2 SVGIG (reference sequence). The CDR3 length is 13 residues. Trimming removed 1 base from V and 5 bases from J, with 9 bases in between. CDR3 sequence: CAWSGTDYQPQHF. The DNA for the CDR3 is TGTGCCTGGAGTGGGACGGATTATCAGCCCCAGCATTTT.

The chain recombines TRBV5-6 with TRBJ1-2, with TRBD1 identical over 9 bases. Germline assignment: CDR1 SGHDT and CDR2 YYEEEE. Trimming took 4 bases from V and 5 from J; bases not matched to a gene: 3. The CDR3 is 13 amino acids. CDR3 in DNA: TGTGCCAGCAGCAAGGACAGGGGATATGGCTACACCTTC. It codes for CASSKDRGYGYTF.

V gene TRBV28 combines with J gene TRBJ1-1; D is uncertain. The CDR3 has 13 residues. V lost 1 base and J 4 bases, leaving 7 bases between the germline ends. Germline V gives CDR1 MDHEN, CDR2 SYDVKM. CDR3 nucleotide sequence: TGTGCCAGCAGTTTATCCAGTCCCACTGAAGCTTTCTTT. As protein: CASSLSSPTEAFF. Together with reference TRBV28 and TRBJ1-1, the CDR3 gives the full variable domain: DVKVTQSSRYLVKRTGEKVFLECVQDMDHENMFWYRQDPGLGLRLIYFSYDVKMKEKGDIPEGYSVSREKKERFSLILESASTNQTSMYLCASSLSSPTEAFFGQGTRLTVV.

This chain connects TRBV10-3 to TRBJ2-7, with TRBD1 identical over 9 bases. The germline gives CDR1 ENHRY, CDR2 SYGVKD. This CDR3 has 16 residues. J gave up 5 bases and V 6 bases, and 14 bases lay outside the gene matches. Written as DNA, the CDR3 is TGTGCCATCAGCGTCCTAACAGGGGGCCGGCGAGACGAGCAGTACTTC. This gives the protein CAISVLTGGRRDEQYF.

The V and J genes are TRBV30 and TRBJ2-7, with TRBD2 as a possible D gene (6 bases). This CDR3 has 13 residues. Trimming shortened V by 1 base and J by 3 bases, and 10 bases separated the two germline ends. Per germline, CDR1 GTSNPN and CDR2 SVGIG (reference sequence). This chain's CDR3 is CAWSEDGGYEQYF. Here the CDR3 DNA reads TGTGCCTGGAGTGAAGACGGGGGCTACGAGCAGTACTTC. Combining the CDR3 with reference TRBV30 and TRBJ2-7 gives the whole variable domain SQTIHQWPATLVQPVGSPLSLECTVEGTSNPNLYWYRQAAGRGLQLLFYSVGIGQISSEVPQNLSASRPQDRQFILSSKKLLLSDSGFYLCAWSEDGGYEQYFGPGTRLTVT.

V is TRBV6-1 and J is TRBJ2-7; the D is unclear. The germline V gene encodes CDR1 MNHNS and CDR2 SASEGT. This CDR3 has 15 residues. The ends were cut back, 2 bases at V and 0 bases at J, with 11 bases in the middle. CDR3 residues: CASSERFYFSYEQYF. The CDR3 region has the DNA TGTGCCAGCAGTGAAAGGTTCTATTTCTCCTACGAGCAGTACTTC.

This chain links TRBV4-1 with TRBJ1-4; D remains unclear. The germline gives CDR1 MGHRA, CDR2 YSYEKL. The V and J ends lost 4 bases and 2 bases respectively, with 17 bases between them. There are 17 residues in the CDR3. The chain's CDR3 is CASSPLTGRRTNEKLFF. CDR3 in DNA: TGCGCCAGCAGCCCGCTTACCGGGCGAAGGACTAATGAAAAACTGTTTTTT.